What follows are 5 T cell receptor beta chains derived from one specimen sequenced in a study of T cells in Graves' hyperthyroidism and ophthalmopathy. Template material for amplifying TCR beta CDR3 regions consisted of RNA transcripts. A set of HTBI primers served as the primers for a first-round RT-PCR of the TCR CDR3. TCRdb passed the multiplex PCR reads through MiXCR, listing each CDR3 protein once. The sample carries 350,000 to 450,000 distinct CDR3 sequences, 17% recorded once. The sequenced sample consisted of blood. The receptors were gathered from a woman in her twenties or thirties with Graves' hyperthyroidism that later progressed to Graves' ophthalmopathy.

The table lists this clonotype with many counts. The chain joins TRBV28 to TRBJ2-7; D may be TRBD2 (6 bases). The CDR3 is 16 residues long. Germline CDR1 and CDR2: MDHEN and SYDVKM. Trimming left V 1 base short and J 2 bases short, with 15 bases between. DNA of the CDR3: TGTGCCAGCAGTTTATACGGGGCGGGGAGAACCTACGAGCAGTACTTC. Translation gives CASSLYGAGRTYEQYF.

This clonotype was seen at least ten times. The genes are TRBV7-2 and TRBJ2-7; 8 bases line up with TRBD2. The CDR3 totals 16 residues. The V and J ends lost 2 bases and 6 bases, in that order; junction bases with no gene match: 12. Per the germline V gene, CDR1 is SGHTA and CDR2 is FQGNSA. The chain's CDR3 is CASSLNLGLVALEQYF. For the CDR3, the DNA is TGTGCCAGCAGCTTAAACCTGGGACTAGTCGCTCTCGAGCAGTACTTC.

This clonotype came up a few times. CDR3: CASSQALTGRANTEAFF. The CDR3 DNA follows: TGTGCCAGCAGCCAAGCCCTGACAGGGCGGGCGAACACTGAAGCTTTCTTT. The chain combines TRBV3-1 with TRBJ1-1; 7 positions match TRBD1. CDR1 LGHDT and CDR2 YNNKEL come from the germline V gene (reference sequence). Trimming at V came to 1 base and at J to 1 base, leaving 9 bases not matched to a gene. The CDR3 is made up of 17 amino acids.

Many counts were recorded for this clonotype. V usage is TRBV27 and J usage is TRBJ1-1; a possible D gene is TRBD1 (6 bases). Germline loops: CDR1 MNHEY, CDR2 SMNVEV (reference sequence). The CDR3 is made up of 11 amino acids. Trimming shortened V by 6 bases and J by 9 bases, and 11 bases separated the two germline ends. CDR3 coding DNA: TGTGCCAGCAGACAAGGACAGCAAGCTTTCTTT. Its protein is CASRQGQQAFF.

This clonotype was seen repeatedly, ten times or more. The V and J genes are TRBV20-1 and TRBJ2-3; tentatively, D is TRBD2 (6 bases). This CDR3 region has 15 residues. Germline values: CDR1 DFQATT, CDR2 SNEGSKA (reference sequence). Trimming pared 3 bases from V and 2 bases from J, leaving 15 bases between. In DNA form, the CDR3 reads TGCAGTGCTAGTCTGGGAGGTTCGATCACAGATACGCAGTATTTT. Protein: CSASLGGSITDTQYF.